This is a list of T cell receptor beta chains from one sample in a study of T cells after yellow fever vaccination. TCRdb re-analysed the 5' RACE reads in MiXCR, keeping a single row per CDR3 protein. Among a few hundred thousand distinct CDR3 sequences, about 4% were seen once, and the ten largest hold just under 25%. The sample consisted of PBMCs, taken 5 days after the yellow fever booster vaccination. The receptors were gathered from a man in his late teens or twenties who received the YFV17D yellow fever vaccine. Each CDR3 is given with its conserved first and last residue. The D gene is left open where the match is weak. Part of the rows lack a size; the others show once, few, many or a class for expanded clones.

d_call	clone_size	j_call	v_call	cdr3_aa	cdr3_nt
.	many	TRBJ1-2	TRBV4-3	CASSQDRSGPYYGYTF	TGCGCCAGCAGCCAAGACCGCTCGGGACCGTACTATGGCTACACCTTC
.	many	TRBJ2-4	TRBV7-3	CASSYRPGSGNIQYF	TGTGCCAGCAGCTACCGCCCCGGGTCGGGAAACATTCAGTACTTC
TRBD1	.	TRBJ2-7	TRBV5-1	CASSALPGQATEEQYF	TGCGCCAGCAGCGCCTTACCGGGACAGGCAACGGAGGAGCAGTACTTC
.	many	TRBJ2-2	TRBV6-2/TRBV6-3	CASSSAGANTGELFF	TGTGCCAGCAGTTCGGCAGGGGCGAACACCGGGGAGCTGTTTTTT
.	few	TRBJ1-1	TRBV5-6	CASSSWTRETEAFF	TGTGCCAGCAGCTCCTGGACCCGGGAAACTGAAGCTTTCTTT
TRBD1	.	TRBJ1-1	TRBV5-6	CASSLGRGLAEAFF	TGTGCCAGCAGCTTGGGGAGGGGGCTGGCTGAAGCTTTCTTT
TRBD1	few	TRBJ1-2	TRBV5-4	CASSQGTEYGYTF	TGTGCCAGCAGCCAAGGGACAGAATATGGCTACACCTTC
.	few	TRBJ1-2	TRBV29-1	CSSETNYGYTF	TGCAGCTCTGAAACTAACTATGGCTACACCTTC
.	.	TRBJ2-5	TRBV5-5	CASSLATLETQYF	TGTGCCAGCAGCTTGGCCACTTTAGAGACCCAGTACTTC
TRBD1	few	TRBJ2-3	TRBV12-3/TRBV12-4	CASSRTGGLTDTQYF	TGTGCCAGCAGTCGGACAGGGGGCTTAACAGATACGCAGTATTTT
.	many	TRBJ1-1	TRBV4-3	CASSSYPGTNTEAFF	TGCGCCAGCAGCTCCTACCCAGGCACAAACACTGAAGCTTTCTTT
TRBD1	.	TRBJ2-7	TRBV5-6	CASSLVGTGASYEQYF	TGTGCCAGCAGCTTGGTGGGGACAGGGGCCTCCTACGAGCAGTACTTC
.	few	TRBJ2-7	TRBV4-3	CASSQDSRDGVLYEQYF	TGCGCCAGCAGCCAAGATTCCAGGGACGGGGTTTTGTACGAGCAGTACTTC
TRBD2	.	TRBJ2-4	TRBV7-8	CASSLSGGANYIQYF	TGTGCCAGCAGCTTAAGCGGGGGGGCCAATTACATTCAGTACTTC
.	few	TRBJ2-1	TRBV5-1	CASSLASPLVQRRNNEQFF	TGCGCCAGCAGCTTGGCCAGCCCTCTCGTCCAGCGGAGAAACAATGAGCAGTTCTTC
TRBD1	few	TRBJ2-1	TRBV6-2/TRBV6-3	CASRGQGAGLGNEQFF	TGTGCCAGCAGGGGACAGGGGGCCGGATTGGGCAATGAGCAGTTCTTC
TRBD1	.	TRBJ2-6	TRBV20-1	CSARDLGQGAGANVLTF	TGCAGTGCTAGAGATCTAGGACAGGGGGCTGGGGCCAACGTCCTGACTTTC
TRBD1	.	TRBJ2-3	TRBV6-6	CASSLPDRGNTQYF	TGTGCCAGCAGTCTGCCGGACAGGGGAAATACGCAGTATTTT
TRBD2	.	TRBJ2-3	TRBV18	CASSPPSSGRTDTQYF	TGTGCCAGCTCACCACCGTCTAGCGGGCGCACAGATACGCAGTATTTT
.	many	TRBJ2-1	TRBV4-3	CASSQRSGREQFF	TGCGCCAGCAGCCAACGGTCGGGTCGTGAGCAGTTCTTC
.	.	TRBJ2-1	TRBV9	CASSVTSTSSYNEQFF	TGTGCCAGCAGCGTAACGTCGACGAGCTCCTACAATGAGCAGTTCTTC
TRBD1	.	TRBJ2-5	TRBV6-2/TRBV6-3	CASSLTSFTGDETQYF	TGTGCCAGCAGTCTAACCTCTTTCACAGGGGACGAGACCCAGTACTTC
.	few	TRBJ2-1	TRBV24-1	CATSDLSADNEQFF	TGTGCCACCAGTGATTTGTCAGCCGACAATGAGCAGTTCTTC
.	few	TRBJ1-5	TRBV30	CAWNKGSNQPQHF	TGTGCCTGGAATAAGGGGAGCAATCAGCCCCAGCATTTT
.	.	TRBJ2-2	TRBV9	CASSVTTAGGQGTGELFF	TGTGCCAGCAGCGTAACAACCGCGGGAGGACAGGGAACCGGGGAGCTGTTTTTT
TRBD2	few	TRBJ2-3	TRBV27	CASSPLGSGNTDTQYF	TGTGCCAGCAGTCCCTTGGGTAGCGGGAACACAGATACGCAGTATTTT
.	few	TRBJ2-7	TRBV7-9	CASSPGQGATHEQYF	TGTGCCAGCAGCCCTGGCCAGGGTGCTACTCACGAGCAGTACTTC
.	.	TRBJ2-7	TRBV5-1	CASSFLAGNSYEQYF	TGCGCCAGCAGCTTTTTGGCAGGCAACTCCTACGAGCAGTACTTC
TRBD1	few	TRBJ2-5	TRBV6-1	CASSESQGAGGETQYF	TGTGCCAGCAGTGAATCACAGGGGGCCGGGGGGGAGACCCAGTACTTC
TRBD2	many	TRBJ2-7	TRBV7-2	CASSQTGLAGGLYEQYF	TGTGCCAGCAGCCAGACCGGACTAGCGGGGGGGCTGTACGAGCAGTACTTC
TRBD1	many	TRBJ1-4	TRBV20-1	CSASLGQMIEKLFF	TGCAGTGCTAGTTTGGGACAGATGATTGAAAAACTGTTTTTT
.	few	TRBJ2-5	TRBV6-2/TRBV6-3	CASRLPASGTQYF	TGTGCCAGCAGATTGCCGGCCTCCGGGACCCAGTACTTC
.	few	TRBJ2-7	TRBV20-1	CSARMGATHGEQYF	TGCAGTGCTAGAATGGGGGCCACACACGGCGAGCAGTACTTC
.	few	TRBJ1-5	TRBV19	CASKEGVGQPQHF	TGTGCCAGCAAAGAGGGAGTGGGGCAGCCCCAGCATTTT
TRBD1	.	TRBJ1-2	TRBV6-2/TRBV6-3	CASSVFLLGTGSGYTF	TGTGCCAGCTCGGTTTTCCTACTCGGGACAGGATCTGGCTACACCTTC
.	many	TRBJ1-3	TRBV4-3	CASSPTWGDTSFGNTIYF	TGCGCCAGCAGCCCAACCTGGGGGGATACTTCCTTCGGAAACACCATATATTTT
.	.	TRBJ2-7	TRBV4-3	CASSQGSESYEQYF	TGCGCCAGCAGCCAAGGTTCAGAGAGCTACGAGCAGTACTTC
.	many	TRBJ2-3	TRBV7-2	CASSLVVGAGDTQYF	TGTGCCAGCAGCTTAGTTGTCGGGGCGGGGGATACGCAGTATTTT
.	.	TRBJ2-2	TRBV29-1	CSVSALTGELFF	TGCAGCGTTTCAGCCCTTACCGGGGAGCTGTTTTTT
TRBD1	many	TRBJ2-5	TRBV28	CASSPGQGAETQYF	TGTGCCAGCAGCCCGGGACAGGGGGCGGAGACCCAGTACTTC
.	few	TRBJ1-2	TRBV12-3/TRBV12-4	CASSLAGDGYTF	TGTGCCAGCAGTTTAGCAGGGGATGGCTACACCTTC
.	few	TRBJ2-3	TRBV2	CASSAGGLDTQYF	TGTGCCAGCAGTGCGGGGGGCCTGGATACGCAGTATTTT
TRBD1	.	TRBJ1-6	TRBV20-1	CSARADREGPNSPLHF	TGCAGTGCTAGAGCGGACAGGGAAGGTCCTAATTCACCCCTCCACTTT
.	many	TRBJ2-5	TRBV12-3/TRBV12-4	CASSLETTGTQYF	TGTGCCAGCAGTTTGGAGACCACAGGGACCCAGTACTTC
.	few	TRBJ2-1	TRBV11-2	CASSLVTGDGDNEQFF	TGTGCCAGCAGCTTAGTTACGGGGGACGGAGACAATGAGCAGTTCTTC
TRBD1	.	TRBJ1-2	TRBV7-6	CASSLEGQGYGYTF	TGTGCCAGCAGCCTAGAGGGACAGGGCTACGGCTACACCTTC
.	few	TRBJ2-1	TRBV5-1	CASSLGEGTNEQFF	TGCGCCAGCAGCTTGGGGGAGGGGACAAATGAGCAGTTCTTC
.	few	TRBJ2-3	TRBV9	CASSLHSEVFDTQYF	TGTGCCAGCAGCCTTCACAGTGAAGTCTTTGATACGCAGTATTTT
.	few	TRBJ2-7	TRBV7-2	CASSLVGGQSSYEQYF	TGTGCCAGCAGCTTAGTGGGGGGACAGTCCTCCTACGAGCAGTACTTC
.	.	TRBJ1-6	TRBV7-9	CASSAGGRLSPLHF	TGTGCCAGCAGCGCGGGGGGGCGGCTTTCACCCCTCCACTTT
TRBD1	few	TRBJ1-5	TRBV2	CASKGAGLNQPQHF	TGTGCCAGCAAGGGGGCCGGTTTGAATCAGCCCCAGCATTTT
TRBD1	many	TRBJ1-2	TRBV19	CASSIGTVYGYTF	TGTGCCAGTAGTATCGGGACAGTTTATGGCTACACCTTC
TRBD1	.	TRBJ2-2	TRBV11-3	CASSSRTGETGELFF	TGTGCCAGCAGTAGCCGGACAGGGGAAACCGGGGAGCTGTTTTTT
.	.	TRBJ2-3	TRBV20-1	CSARGSVDTATDTQYF	TGCAGTGCTAGGGGCAGCGTAGACACAGCCACAGATACGCAGTATTTT
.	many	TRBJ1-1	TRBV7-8	CASSRRAANTEAFF	TGTGCCAGCAGCAGGAGGGCGGCGAACACTGAAGCTTTCTTT
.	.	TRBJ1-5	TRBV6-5	CASGSGLEHQPQHF	TGTGCCAGCGGTTCGGGATTGGAGCATCAGCCCCAGCATTTT
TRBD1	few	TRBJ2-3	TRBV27	CATPTGWMADTQYF	TGTGCCACCCCGACAGGGTGGATGGCGGATACGCAGTATTTT